The 9 T cell receptor beta chains listed next were all sequenced from one sample in a study of siplizumab effects on memory and regulatory T cells. Profiling relied on immunoSEQ multiplex PCR, and the TCRdb table lists in-frame clones only, not all of them. Of 65,000 to 90,000 clones listed, 93% are singletons. Sequences were obtained from CD8+ T cells sorted from blood. The receptors here all came from a human donor in good health.

This rearrangement joins TRBV27 to TRBJ2-7, with TRBD1 matching over 7 bases. The CDR3 consists of 15 residues. Trimming cost V 7 bases and J 5 bases; bases outside gene matches: 14. The germline V gene encodes CDR1 MNHEY and CDR2 SMNVEV (reference sequence). CDR3 sequence reads: CASTFTKGAQDEQYF. The DNA for the CDR3 is TGTGCCAGCACCTTCACGAAGGGGGCGCAGGACGAGCAGTACTTC.

The CDR3, as DNA: TGTGCCAGCAGCGCCCTCGGACTAGCGGGGGGGGAAGAGCAGTTCTTC. Its translation: CASSALGLAGGEEQFF. J is TRBJ2-1 and V is TRBV9; the match to TRBD2 covers 15 bases. V dropped 3 bases and J dropped 10; count of bases not matched to a gene: 8. The CDR3 covers 16 residues. Germline CDR1 reads SGDLS; CDR2 reads YYNGEE.

V is TRBV27 and J is TRBJ2-5; tentatively, D is TRBD1 (6 bases). The CDR3 runs 13 residues. Per the germline V gene, CDR1 is MNHEY and CDR2 is SMNVEV (reference sequence). V lost 2 bases, J lost 4 bases, and 8 bases lay in between. The CDR3 loop reads CASSLPGAETQYF. CDR3 in DNA: TGTGCCAGCAGTTTACCAGGGGCAGAGACCCAGTACTTC.

The genes are TRBV6-6 and TRBJ2-1, with TRBD2 as a possible D gene (6 bases). The CDR3 extends over 12 amino acids. Trimming removed 6 bases from V and 8 bases from J, with 11 bases in between. Germline CDR1 MNHNY, CDR2 SVGAGI (reference sequence). CDR3 sequence reads: CASSPGVYEQFF. The CDR3 nucleotides are TGTGCCAGCAGCCCGGGGGTGTATGAGCAGTTCTTC.

The CDR3 sequence is CASLGQAYSNQPQHF. CDR3 sequence (DNA): TGTGCCAGCCTGGGGCAGGCATATAGCAATCAGCCCCAGCATTTT. The chain links TRBV19 to TRBJ1-5, with D possibly matching TRBD1 (5 bases). Germline V lookup: CDR1 LNHDA, CDR2 SQIVND (reference sequence). V lost 9 bases to trimming and J lost 0 bases, with 15 bases between them. The length of the CDR3 is 15 residues.

The rearrangement links TRBV6-5 to TRBJ2-5, with a weak D call TRBD2 (5 bases). Between the trimmed V and J ends, which lost 2 bases and 6 bases, there was a span of 13 bases. The germline V gene encodes CDR1 MNHEY and CDR2 SVGAGI. The CDR3 has 14 residues. The CDR3 region has the DNA TGTGCCAGCAGTTACGTAGGAGGCGATAAGACCCAGTACTTC. This gives the protein CASSYVGGDKTQYF.

The gene calls are TRBV6-5 and TRBJ2-1; tentatively, D is TRBD1 (5 bases). Germline CDR1 and CDR2: MNHEY and SVGAGI. The CDR3 is made up of 15 amino acids. The V and J ends lost 5 bases and 5 bases respectively, with 16 bases between them. The CDR3 here is CASSRAGFPDNEQFF. The CDR3 nucleotides read TGTGCCAGCAGTCGCGCAGGGTTCCCGGACAATGAGCAGTTCTTC.

The V call is TRBV14, the J call TRBJ2-1, with D unclear. CDR1 and CDR2 (germline): SGHDN, FVKESK. Trimming took off 4 bases at V and 0 bases at J, with 7 bases between the two ends. The CDR3 runs to 14 residues. The CDR3 sequence is CASSRPGSYNEQFF. The CDR3 coding sequence is TGTGCCAGCAGCCGTCCAGGCTCCTACAATGAGCAGTTCTTC.

CDR3 DNA: TGTGCCAGTACCCGGGGAGCGGGGGGCACAGATACGCAGTATTTT. Translated, it gives CASTRGAGGTDTQYF. This chain connects TRBV19 to TRBJ2-3; 8 nucleotides match TRBD2. The V segment lost 7 bases and the J segment 1 base; nucleotides outside the gene matches: 7. The CDR3 runs to 15 residues. The V gene's germline CDR1 is LNHDA and CDR2 SQIVND (reference sequence).